This T cell receptor beta chain was retrieved from a study of blood T cell repertoires in COVID-19. Study summary: The study drew acute and convalescent COVID-19 samples from the United States, Italy and Spain.

CDR3 length equals 18 residues. Looked up from germline, CDR1 is LNHNV and CDR2 is YYDKDF (reference sequence). Trimming removed 0 bases from V and 5 bases from J; junction bases left unmatched: 9. Sequenced by immunoSEQ multiplex PCR; TCRdb stores in-frame clones only, minus some. The sample carries about 75,000 clones, over 75% recorded once. The sequenced material came from peripheral blood. The chain has TRBV15 and TRBJ2-1; 11 nucleotides agree with TRBD2. The clonotype originates from a human donor in a cohort sampled during active COVID-19. The chain's CDR3 is CATSREYGSGGANNEQFF. DNA for the CDR3: TGTGCCACCAGCAGAGAATATGGTAGCGGGGGGGCAAACAATGAGCAGTTCTTC.